One sample yielded the 28 T cell receptor beta chains listed below, sequenced in a study of breast tumors, draining lymph nodes, adjacent tissues. TCRdb reprocessed the multiplex PCR reads via MiXCR and lists one record per CDR3 protein. The sample contains approximately 150,000 distinct CDR3 sequences, around a third of which appear only once. The lymph nodes were axillary draining lymph nodes from breast cancer patients. The sequenced material came from axillary lymph node tissue. The receptors here all came from a female donor with breast cancer. Some clones in this sample may be carry-over from other donors' samples.

This clonotype was detected many times. The chain combines TRBV19 with TRBJ1-2; D not resolved. The CDR3 is 11 amino acids. Germline values: CDR1 LNHDA, CDR2 SQIVND (reference sequence). Trimming took off 7 bases at V and 12 bases at J, with 15 bases between the two ends. CDR3 sequence (DNA): TGTGCCAGTAACGGGTACGGTGTACACACCTTC. Translation gives CASNGYGVHTF.

The chain joins TRBV24-1 to TRBJ2-3; maybe TRBD1 (6 bases). Per the germline V gene, CDR1 is KGHDR and CDR2 is SFDVKD. Trimming stripped 5 bases from V and 2 bases from J, with 10 bases between. This CDR3 comprises 14 residues. CDR3 DNA sequence: TGTGCCACCAGTGTGACAGGCGACACAGATACGCAGTATTTT. Translating gives CATSVTGDTDTQYF.

This clonotype has ten or more counts. The gene calls are TRBV9 and TRBJ2-3; 8 bases fit TRBD1. The CDR3 consists of 16 residues. J was trimmed by 4 bases and V by 3 bases; bases with no gene match: 10. Germline V gene data show CDR1 as SGDLS and CDR2 as YYNGEE. The CDR3 sequence is CASSAPQGGGPDTQYF. As DNA, the CDR3 is TGTGCCAGCAGCGCTCCACAGGGGGGAGGCCCAGATACGCAGTATTTT.

This clonotype was seen ten or more times. The chain combines TRBV28 with TRBJ2-3; D remains unclear. CDR1 and CDR2 from the germline V gene are MDHEN and SYDVKM. The CDR3 totals 15 residues. With 5 bases removed from V and 0 bases from J, the gap between germline ends came to 12 bases. CDR3 bases: TGTGCCAGCAGTCCACCTCAGGAAAGCACAGATACGCAGTATTTT. It is translated as CASSPPQESTDTQYF.

The chain joins TRBV6-2 or TRBV6-3 to TRBJ2-1; no definite D call. The CDR3 contains 14 residues. The V gene lost 0 bases and the J gene lost 7 bases, with 10 bases spanning the gap. Germline V gene data show CDR1 as MNHEY and CDR2 as SVGEGT. The CDR3 is CASSYSPVNNEQFF. As DNA, the CDR3 is TGTGCCAGCAGTTACTCGCCTGTAAATAATGAGCAGTTCTTC.

Details on this clonotype: It may be a read error: a sequence one base away is much more abundant. The chain uses TRBV3-1 and TRBJ1-3; D call uncertain. CDR1 LGHDT and CDR2 YNNKEL come from the germline V gene (reference sequence). This CDR3 spans 13 amino acids. The CDR3 DNA sequence: TGTGCCAGCAGCCATTCAGACGGAAGCACCATATATTTT. Its protein product is CASSHSDGSTIYF.

A word on this clonotype: It may be a read error: a sequence one base away is much more abundant. The gene calls are TRBV20-1 and TRBJ2-5, with D possibly TRBD2 on 5 matching bases. CDR1 and CDR2 (germline): DFQATT, SNEGSKA (reference sequence). This CDR3 has 11 amino acids. The CDR3 here is CSARRGETQSF. DNA of the CDR3: TGCAGTGCTAGACGTGGGGAGACCCAGTCCTTC.

Ten or more counts support this clonotype. J is TRBJ1-2 and V is TRBV6-1, with D perhaps TRBD1 (5 bases). Trimming took off 4 bases at V and 2 bases at J, with 11 bases between the two ends. Germline CDR1 and CDR2: MNHNS and SASEGT. The CDR3 consists of 14 residues. The CDR3 DNA sequence: TGTGCCAGCAGTGCCTCGACAGCCAACTATGGCTACACCTTC. This sequence encodes CASSASTANYGYTF.

This clonotype was detected ten times or more. CDR3 loop: CATLQGRHSPLHF. The CDR3, as DNA: TGCGCCACCCTGCAGGGAAGGCATTCACCCCTCCACTTT. This chain joins TRBV10-2 and TRBJ1-6; possibly TRBD1 for D (5 bases). This CDR3 is 13 amino acids long. V lost 10 bases to trimming and J lost 8 bases, with 15 bases between them. Germline V gene data show CDR1 as WSHSY and CDR2 as SAAADI.

V is TRBV5-5 and J is TRBJ2-3, with D unclear. V was clipped by 4 bases and J by 11 bases, with 17 bases between them. Germline CDR1 and CDR2: SGHKS and YYEKEE (reference sequence). The CDR3 runs 13 residues. CDR3 sequence (DNA): TGTGCCAGCAGCCAGACAACTAACAATGAGCAGTATTTT. It translates to CASSQTTNNEQYF.

This clonotype has a count of ten or more. This chain links TRBV7-9 with TRBJ2-1; the match to TRBD1 covers 8 bases. The germline CDR1 and CDR2 sequences are SEHNR and FQNEAQ (reference sequence). The CDR3 sequence is 16 residues long. The V segment lost 5 bases and the J segment 8 bases; nucleotides outside the gene matches: 14. DNA for the CDR3: TGTGCCAGCAGCCCAACTAGAGGACAGGGAACCCATGAGCAGTTCTTC. Translating it yields CASSPTRGQGTHEQFF. Based on the CDR3 plus reference TRBV7-9 and TRBJ2-1, the full variable domain is DTGVSQNPRHKITKRGQNVTFRCDPISEHNRLYWYRQTLGQGPEFLTYFQNEAQLEKSRLLSDRFSAERPKGSFSTLEIQRTEQGDSAMYLCASSPTRGQGTHEQFFGPGTRLTVL.

This clonotype came up many times. V gene TRBV12-3 or TRBV12-4 combines with J gene TRBJ2-3; maybe TRBD2 (7 bases). CDR3 length: 13 amino acids. V shed 5 bases and J shed 8 bases, with 14 bases lying between them. The chain's CDR3 is CASSPTAGATQYF. The CDR3 DNA follows: TGTGCCAGCAGTCCCACGGCGGGGGCTACGCAGTATTTT.

This clonotype was detected ten times or more. This chain connects TRBV7-9 to TRBJ2-3, with 7 positions matching TRBD1. The CDR3 has 16 residues. The ends lost 6 bases at V and 2 bases at J; junction bases unmatched: 11. In germline, CDR1 is SEHNR, CDR2 FQNEAQ (reference sequence). The CDR3 nucleotides read TGTGCCAGCAGGGTCCGAGACAGGGAAGACACAGATACGCAGTATTTT. This encodes CASRVRDREDTDTQYF. The full variable domain, its missing parts supplied by reference TRBV7-9 and TRBJ2-3, is DTGVSQNPRHKITKRGQNVTFRCDPISEHNRLYWYRQTLGQGPEFLTYFQNEAQLEKSRLLSDRFSAERPKGSFSTLEIQRTEQGDSAMYLCASRVRDREDTDTQYFGPGTRLTVL.

This clonotype came up many times. The chain uses TRBV5-5 and TRBJ1-5; D possibly corresponds to TRBD1 (5 bases). Germline loops: CDR1 SGHKS, CDR2 YYEKEE (reference sequence). Deletions cut 4 bases from V and 7 bases from J, with 21 bases between. The CDR3 spans 16 residues. The CDR3 DNA sequence: TGTGCCAGCAGCCCCGTTTTTACCAGGGCGGGGCAGCCCCAGCATTTT. Its protein product is CASSPVFTRAGQPQHF.

V usage is TRBV20-1 and J usage is TRBJ2-3; D not certain. The germline V gene has CDR1 DFQATT and CDR2 SNEGSKA (reference sequence). The CDR3 spans 13 residues. V lost 0 bases and J 4 bases, leaving 8 bases between the germline ends. CDR3 in DNA: TGCAGTGCTAGAGAGGGGATGGCAGATACGCAGTATTTT. Its protein is CSAREGMADTQYF.

Details on this clonotype: A much larger clone lies a single base off, so this may be a read error. This chain uses TRBV27 with TRBJ1-2; no reliable D call. V lost 5 bases, J lost 4 bases, and 14 bases lay in between. There are 14 residues in the CDR3. Germline V gene lookup returns CDR1 MNHEY and CDR2 SMNVEV (reference sequence). The CDR3 sequence: CASSPFNGSYGYTF. The CDR3 DNA reads TGTGCCAGCAGTCCGTTCAACGGGAGCTATGGCTACACCTTC.

This clonotype appeared many times. J is TRBJ2-7 and V is TRBV19, with 10 bases identical to TRBD1. Per germline, CDR1 LNHDA and CDR2 SQIVND (reference sequence). This CDR3 has 15 residues. Losses at the gene ends were 4 bases for V and 4 bases for J; bases not matched to a gene: 7. The CDR3 loop reads CASSTDGTGEYEQYF. The CDR3 bases are TGTGCCAGTAGTACCGATGGGACAGGGGAATACGAGCAGTACTTC.

The sample holds many counts of this clonotype. The rearrangement uses TRBV7-2 and TRBJ2-7; perhaps TRBD2 as D (7 bases). Trimming removed 4 bases at V and 9 bases at J, with 25 bases between. The CDR3 is 16 residues long. CDR1 is SGHTA, CDR2 FQGNSA, per germline. CDR3 amino acids: CASSSDPAGATRVQYF. CDR3 sequence (DNA): TGTGCCAGCAGCTCCGACCCCGCGGGGGCCACCCGTGTGCAGTACTTC.

The rearrangement joins TRBV5-1 to TRBJ1-4; 8 bases line up with TRBD1. Germline V gives CDR1 SGHRS, CDR2 YFSETQ. Trimming at V came to 4 bases and at J to 13 bases, leaving 15 bases not matched to a gene. The CDR3 runs 15 residues. CDR3 sequence: CASSQTGQGGEGLFF. CDR3 nucleotides: TGCGCCAGCAGCCAGACTGGACAGGGAGGAGAAGGACTGTTTTTT.

A note on this clonotype: Mismatch with germline at one junction end may stem from a read error. The V gene is TRBV2, the J gene TRBJ2-6; TRBD1 might be the D (6 bases). Germline V gene sequence: CDR1 SNHLY, CDR2 FYNNEI. There are 16 residues in the CDR3. CDR3 residues: CASNETAPSGVNVLTF. DNA of the CDR3: TGTGCCAGCAATGAAACAGCGCCGTCAGGGGTCAACGTCCTGACTTTC.

This clonotype was counted at least ten times. The chain links TRBV6-5 to TRBJ1-2, with 9 bases aligning to TRBD1. CDR1 and CDR2 (germline): MNHEY, SVGAGI. The CDR3 totals 14 residues. V was pared by 5 bases and J by 5 bases, with 6 bases of the junction left unmatched. This CDR3 is CASSPPGTGYGYTF. The CDR3 region has the DNA TGTGCCAGCAGTCCCCCCGGGACAGGGTATGGCTACACCTTC.

This clonotype was counted ten times or more. The chain joins TRBV7-3 to TRBJ2-5; the D gene is possibly TRBD2 (6 bases). V was clipped by 2 bases and J by 5 bases, with 12 bases between them. This CDR3 spans 14 amino acids. Germline V lookup: CDR1 SGHTA, CDR2 FQGTGA. The CDR3 bases are TGTGCCAGCAGCTTATCGGGGGTTGGGGAGACCCAGTACTTC. It specifies CASSLSGVGETQYF.

A word on this clonotype: The junction differs from germline at one of its ends, possibly a read error. The chain recombines TRBV20-1 with TRBJ1-5; D gene uncertain. From germline, CDR1 is DFQATT and CDR2 SNEGSKA (reference sequence). The length of the CDR3 is 14 residues. The CDR3 loop is CSALSRRGNPPQHF. In DNA form, the CDR3 reads TGCAGTGCCCTTTCGCGCCGAGGGAATCCGCCCCAGCATTTT.

As regards this clonotype: A junction boundary mismatches the germline segment, possibly from a read error. The chain employs TRBV19 and TRBJ2-1; 7 positions agree with TRBD1. This CDR3 region has 16 residues. Germline CDR1 LNHDA, CDR2 SQIVND (reference sequence). The CDR3 nucleotides are TGTGCCAGTAGGGCCTGCAGGGGGAGCTCCTACAATGAGCGGTTCTTC. This codes for CASRACRGSSYNERFF.

This clonotype was seen ten or more times. The chain couples TRBV6-5 to TRBJ2-5; 8 nucleotides line up with TRBD1. V trimming: 8 bases; J trimming: 4 bases; junction bases outside the gene matches: 9. The CDR3 totals 14 residues. Germline assignment: CDR1 MNHEY and CDR2 SVGAGI. The CDR3 DNA reads as TGTGCCAGCGGGAAGACAGGGGTTGGAGAGACCCAGTACTTC. It specifies CASGKTGVGETQYF.

This clonotype was recorded many times. V gene TRBV4-1 combines with J gene TRBJ2-6, with D hard to call. CDR3 length: 17 amino acids. Trimming removed 5 bases from V and 0 bases from J, with 14 bases in between. CDR1 and CDR2 (germline): MGHRA, YSYEKL. This CDR3 is CASSTTDQTSGANVLTF. As DNA, the CDR3 is TGCGCCAGCAGCACAACTGACCAGACCTCTGGGGCCAACGTCCTGACTTTC.

The rearrangement links TRBV7-2 to TRBJ2-7; 15 bases align to TRBD2. The CDR3 is made up of 14 amino acids. Germline CDR1 SGHTA, CDR2 FQGNSA. Trimming at V came to 11 bases and at J to 5 bases, leaving 7 bases not matched to a gene. The DNA of the CDR3 is TGTGCCGCCCCGGGACTAGCGGGGGGTAACGAGCAGTACTTC. Amino acid sequence: CAAPGLAGGNEQYF.

The chain has TRBV20-1 and TRBJ2-4; D is perhaps TRBD2 (6 bases). CDR1 DFQATT and CDR2 SNEGSKA come from the germline V gene (reference sequence). Between the trimmed V and J ends, which lost 1 base and 3 bases, there was a span of 19 bases. This CDR3 is 17 amino acids long. The CDR3, as DNA: TGCAGTGCTAGAGGACGGGACTCGCCGGGTAGCAAAAACATTCAGTACTTC. This translates into CSARGRDSPGSKNIQYF.